Sequencing of this T cell receptor (beta chain) was carried out in a study of T cell responses to AZD1222 COVID-19 vaccine. Per germline, CDR1 SGHDT and CDR2 YYEEEE. With 0 bases removed from V and 3 bases from J, the gap between germline ends came to 16 bases. The CDR3 covers 16 residues. TCRdb's copy holds only in-frame clones and misses some; the assay was immunoSEQ multiplex PCR. The sample lists fewer than 150,000 clones; 88% were seen once. This clonotype was obtained from an adult who received the AZD1222 COVID-19 vaccine. The chain links TRBV5-6 to TRBJ2-7; D is unclear. This sample comprised peripheral blood, obtained 28 days after the second AZD1222 dose. CDR3 DNA: TGTGCCAGCAGCTTGGAGCCCAGGAGCCCGAGCTACGAGCAGTACTTC. This codes for CASSLEPRSPSYEQYF.